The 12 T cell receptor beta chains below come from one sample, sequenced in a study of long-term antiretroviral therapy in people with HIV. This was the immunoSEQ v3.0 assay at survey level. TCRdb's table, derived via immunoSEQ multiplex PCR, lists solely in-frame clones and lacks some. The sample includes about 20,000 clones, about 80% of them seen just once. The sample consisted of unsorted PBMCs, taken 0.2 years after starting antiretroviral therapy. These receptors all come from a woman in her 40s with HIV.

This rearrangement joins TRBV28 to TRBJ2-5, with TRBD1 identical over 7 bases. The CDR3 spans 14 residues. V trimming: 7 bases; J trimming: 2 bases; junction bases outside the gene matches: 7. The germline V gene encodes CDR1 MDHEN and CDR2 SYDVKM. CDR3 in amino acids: CASNYQTGQETQYF. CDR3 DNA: TGTGCCAGCAATTACCAGACAGGGCAAGAGACCCAGTACTTC.

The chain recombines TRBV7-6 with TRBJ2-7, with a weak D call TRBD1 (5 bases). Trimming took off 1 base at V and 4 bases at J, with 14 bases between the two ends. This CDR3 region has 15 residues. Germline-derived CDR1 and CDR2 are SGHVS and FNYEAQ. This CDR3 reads CASSLDDSKTYEQYF. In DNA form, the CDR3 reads TGTGCCAGCAGCTTAGATGACAGCAAGACTTACGAGCAGTACTTC.

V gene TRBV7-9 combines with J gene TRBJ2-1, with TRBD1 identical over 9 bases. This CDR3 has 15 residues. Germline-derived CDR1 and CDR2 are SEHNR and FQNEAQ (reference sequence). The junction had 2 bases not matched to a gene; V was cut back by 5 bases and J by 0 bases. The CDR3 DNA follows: TGTGCCAGCAGCGGGGGACAGGGCTCCTACAATGAGCAGTTCTTC. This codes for CASSGGQGSYNEQFF. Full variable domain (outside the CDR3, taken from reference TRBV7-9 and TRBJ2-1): DTGVSQNPRHKITKRGQNVTFRCDPISEHNRLYWYRQTLGQGPEFLTYFQNEAQLEKSRLLSDRFSAERPKGSFSTLEIQRTEQGDSAMYLCASSGGQGSYNEQFFGPGTRLTVL.

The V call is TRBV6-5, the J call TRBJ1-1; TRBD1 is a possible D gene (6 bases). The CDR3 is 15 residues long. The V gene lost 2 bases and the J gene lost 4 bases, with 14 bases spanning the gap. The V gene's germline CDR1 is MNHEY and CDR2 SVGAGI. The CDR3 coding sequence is TGTGCCAGCAGTTACCGGGGGGGCGGAGGCACTGAAGCTTTCTTT. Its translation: CASSYRGGGGTEAFF.

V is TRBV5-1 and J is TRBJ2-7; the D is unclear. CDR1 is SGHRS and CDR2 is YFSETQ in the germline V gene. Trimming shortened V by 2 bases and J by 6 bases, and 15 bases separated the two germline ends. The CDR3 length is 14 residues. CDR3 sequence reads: CASSFRTTASEQYF. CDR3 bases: TGCGCCAGCAGCTTCAGGACCACCGCAAGCGAGCAGTACTTC. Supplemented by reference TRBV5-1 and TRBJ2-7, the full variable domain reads KAGVTQTPRYLIKTRGQQVTLSCSPISGHRSVSWYQQTPGQGLQFLFEYFSETQRNKGNFPGRFSGRQFSNSRSEMNVSTLELGDSALYLCASSFRTTASEQYFGPGTRLTVT.

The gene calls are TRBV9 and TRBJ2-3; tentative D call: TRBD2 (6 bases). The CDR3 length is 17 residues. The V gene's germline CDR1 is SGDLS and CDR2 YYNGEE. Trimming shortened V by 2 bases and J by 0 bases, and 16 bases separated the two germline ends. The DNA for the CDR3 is TGTGCCAGCAGCGTTCTCGGAGGGCTAGCAAGCACAGATACGCAGTATTTT. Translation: CASSVLGGLASTDTQYF.

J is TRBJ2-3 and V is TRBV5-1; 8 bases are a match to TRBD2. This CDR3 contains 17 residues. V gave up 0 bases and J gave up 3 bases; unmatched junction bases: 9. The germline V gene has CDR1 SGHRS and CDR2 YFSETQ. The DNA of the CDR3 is TGCGCCAGCAGCTTGGATACGGCGGGAGGTGGAACAGATACGCAGTATTTT. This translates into CASSLDTAGGGTDTQYF.

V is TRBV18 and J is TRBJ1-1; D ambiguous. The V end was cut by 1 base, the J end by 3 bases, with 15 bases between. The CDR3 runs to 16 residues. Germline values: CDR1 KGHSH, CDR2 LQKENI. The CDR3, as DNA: TGTGCCAGCTCACCACGTGGGGAATACACGCACACTGAAGCTTTCTTT. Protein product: CASSPRGEYTHTEAFF.

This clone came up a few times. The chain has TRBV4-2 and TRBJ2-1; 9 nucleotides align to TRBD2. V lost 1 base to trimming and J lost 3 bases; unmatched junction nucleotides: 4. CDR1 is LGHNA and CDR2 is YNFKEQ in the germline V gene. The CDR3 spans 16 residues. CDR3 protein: CASSQALLAGYNEQFF. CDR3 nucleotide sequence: TGTGCCAGCAGCCAAGCGTTACTAGCGGGCTACAATGAGCAGTTCTTC.

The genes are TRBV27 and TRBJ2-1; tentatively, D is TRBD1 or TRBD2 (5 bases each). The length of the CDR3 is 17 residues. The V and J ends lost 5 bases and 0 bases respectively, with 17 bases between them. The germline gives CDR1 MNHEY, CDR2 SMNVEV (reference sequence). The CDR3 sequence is CASSPGTAISSYNEQFF. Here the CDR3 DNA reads TGTGCCAGCAGTCCCGGGACCGCTATTAGCTCCTACAATGAGCAGTTCTTC.

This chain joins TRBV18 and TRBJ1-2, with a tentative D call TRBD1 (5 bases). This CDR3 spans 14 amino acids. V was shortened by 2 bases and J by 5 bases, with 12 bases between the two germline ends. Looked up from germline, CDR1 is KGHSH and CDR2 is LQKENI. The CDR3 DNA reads TGTGCCAGCTCACCAGTCAAGGGGCTTTATGGCTACACCTTC. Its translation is CASSPVKGLYGYTF.

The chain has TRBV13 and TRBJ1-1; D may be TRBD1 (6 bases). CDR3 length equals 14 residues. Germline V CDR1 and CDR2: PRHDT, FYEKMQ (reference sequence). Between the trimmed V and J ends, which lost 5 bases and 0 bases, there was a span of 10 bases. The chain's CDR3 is CASSPTGMNTEAFF. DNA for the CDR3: TGTGCCAGCAGCCCGACAGGAATGAACACTGAAGCTTTCTTT.